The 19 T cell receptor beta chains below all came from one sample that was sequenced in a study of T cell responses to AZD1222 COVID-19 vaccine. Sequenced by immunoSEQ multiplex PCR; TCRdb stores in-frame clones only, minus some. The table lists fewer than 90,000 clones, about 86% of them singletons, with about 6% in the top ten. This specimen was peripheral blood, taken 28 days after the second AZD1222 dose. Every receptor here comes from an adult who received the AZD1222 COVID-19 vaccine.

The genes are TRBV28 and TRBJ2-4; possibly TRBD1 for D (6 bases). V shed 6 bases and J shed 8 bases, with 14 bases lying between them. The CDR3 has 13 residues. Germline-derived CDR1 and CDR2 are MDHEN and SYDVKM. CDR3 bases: TGTGCCAGCAGACGGGCCCCAGGGGACATTCAGTACTTC. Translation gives CASRRAPGDIQYF. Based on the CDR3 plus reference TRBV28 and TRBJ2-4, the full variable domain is DVKVTQSSRYLVKRTGEKVFLECVQDMDHENMFWYRQDPGLGLRLIYFSYDVKMKEKGDIPEGYSVSREKKERFSLILESASTNQTSMYLCASRRAPGDIQYFGAGTRLSVL.

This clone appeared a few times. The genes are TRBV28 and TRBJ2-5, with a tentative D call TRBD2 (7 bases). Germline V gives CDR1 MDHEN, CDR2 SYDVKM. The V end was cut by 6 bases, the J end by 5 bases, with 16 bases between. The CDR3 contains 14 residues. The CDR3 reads CASSAPRGGETQYF. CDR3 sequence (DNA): TGTGCCAGCAGCGCCCCCAGGGGAGGGGAGACCCAGTACTTC. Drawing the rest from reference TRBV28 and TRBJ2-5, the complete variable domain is DVKVTQSSRYLVKRTGEKVFLECVQDMDHENMFWYRQDPGLGLRLIYFSYDVKMKEKGDIPEGYSVSREKKERFSLILESASTNQTSMYLCASSAPRGGETQYFGPGTRLLVL.

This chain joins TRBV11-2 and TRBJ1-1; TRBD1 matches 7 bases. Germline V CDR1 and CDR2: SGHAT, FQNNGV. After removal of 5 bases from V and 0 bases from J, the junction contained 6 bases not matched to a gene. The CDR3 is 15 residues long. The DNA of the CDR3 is TGTGCCAGCAGCCCCCCCGGGACAGTGAACACTGAAGCTTTCTTT. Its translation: CASSPPGTVNTEAFF.

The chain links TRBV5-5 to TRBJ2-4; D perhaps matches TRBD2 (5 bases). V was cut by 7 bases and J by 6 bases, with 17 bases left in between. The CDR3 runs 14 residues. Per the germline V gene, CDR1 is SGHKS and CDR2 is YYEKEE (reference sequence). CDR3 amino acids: CASAWAPEGNIQYF. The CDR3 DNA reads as TGTGCCAGCGCATGGGCACCCGAGGGAAACATTCAGTACTTC.

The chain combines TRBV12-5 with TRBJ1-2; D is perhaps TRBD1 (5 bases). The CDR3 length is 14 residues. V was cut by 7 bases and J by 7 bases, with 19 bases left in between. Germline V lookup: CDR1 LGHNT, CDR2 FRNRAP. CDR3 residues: CASAPGDSTFGYTF. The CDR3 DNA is TGTGCTAGTGCCCCGGGGGATTCCACCTTTGGCTACACCTTC.

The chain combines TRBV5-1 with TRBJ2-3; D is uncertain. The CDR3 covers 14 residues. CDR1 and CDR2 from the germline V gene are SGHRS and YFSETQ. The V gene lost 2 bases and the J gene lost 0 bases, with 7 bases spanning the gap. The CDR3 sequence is CASSFGDSTDTQYF. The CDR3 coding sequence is TGCGCCAGCAGCTTTGGGGATAGCACAGATACGCAGTATTTT.

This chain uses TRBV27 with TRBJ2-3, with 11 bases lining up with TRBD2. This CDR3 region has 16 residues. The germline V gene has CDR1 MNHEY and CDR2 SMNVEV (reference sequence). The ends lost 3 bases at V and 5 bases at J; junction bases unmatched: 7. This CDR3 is CASSLVAGGLIDTQYF. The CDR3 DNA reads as TGTGCCAGCAGTTTGGTAGCGGGGGGGCTCATAGATACGCAGTATTTT.

The CDR3 reads CASSSPRLGLGNTIYF. In DNA, the CDR3 is TGTGCCAGCAGTTCCCCCAGGTTGGGGCTCGGAAACACCATATATTTT. The J gene is TRBJ1-3, the V gene TRBV28; D is perhaps TRBD1 (5 bases). V was cut by 4 bases and J by 4 bases, with 17 bases left in between. The CDR3 is 16 amino acids. From germline, CDR1 is MDHEN and CDR2 SYDVKM.

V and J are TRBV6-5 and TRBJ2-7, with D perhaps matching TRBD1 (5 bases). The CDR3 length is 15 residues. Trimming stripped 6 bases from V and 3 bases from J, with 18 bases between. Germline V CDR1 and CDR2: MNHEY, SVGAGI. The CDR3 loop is CASSGVHTGNYEQYF. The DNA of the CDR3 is TGTGCCAGCAGCGGCGTACACACAGGAAACTACGAGCAGTACTTC.

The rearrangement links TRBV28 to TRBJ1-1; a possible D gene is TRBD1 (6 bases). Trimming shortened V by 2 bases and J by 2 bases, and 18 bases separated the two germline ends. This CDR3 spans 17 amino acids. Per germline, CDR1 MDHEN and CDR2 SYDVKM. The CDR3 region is CASSLMGRGRGNTEAFF. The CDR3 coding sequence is TGTGCCAGCAGTTTAATGGGCAGGGGAAGGGGTAACACTGAAGCTTTCTTT.

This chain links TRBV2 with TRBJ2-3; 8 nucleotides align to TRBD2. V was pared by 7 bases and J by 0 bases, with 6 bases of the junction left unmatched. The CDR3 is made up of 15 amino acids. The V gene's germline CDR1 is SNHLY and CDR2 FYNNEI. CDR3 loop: CASNGLAGSTDTQYF. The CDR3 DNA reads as TGTGCCAGCAACGGGCTAGCGGGTAGCACAGATACGCAGTATTTT.

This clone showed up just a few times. CDR3 in DNA: TGTGCCAGCAGCTTAGGACGGGGACGTGGAAACACCATATATTTT. Encoded protein: CASSLGRGRGNTIYF. The chain couples TRBV7-8 to TRBJ1-3; possibly TRBD1 for D (5 bases). Trimming shortened V by 1 base and J by 3 bases, and 10 bases separated the two germline ends. Germline values: CDR1 SGHVS, CDR2 FQNEAQ. The CDR3 totals 15 residues.

The CDR3 DNA is TGTGCCAGCAGTGCATCAGCAGGGACTCAGCCCCAGCATTTT. Translation: CASSASAGTQPQHF. The chain joins TRBV6-4 to TRBJ1-5; D is perhaps TRBD1 (5 bases). Germline assignment: CDR1 MRHNA and CDR2 SNTAGT. Trimming took 4 bases from V and 6 from J, leaving 13 bases between them. This CDR3 region has 14 residues.

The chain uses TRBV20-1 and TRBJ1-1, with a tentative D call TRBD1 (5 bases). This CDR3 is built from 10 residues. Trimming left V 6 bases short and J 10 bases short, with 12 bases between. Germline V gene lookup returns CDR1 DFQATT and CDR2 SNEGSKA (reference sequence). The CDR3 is CSAKGTGAFF. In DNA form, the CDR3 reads TGCAGTGCCAAGGGGACGGGAGCTTTCTTT.

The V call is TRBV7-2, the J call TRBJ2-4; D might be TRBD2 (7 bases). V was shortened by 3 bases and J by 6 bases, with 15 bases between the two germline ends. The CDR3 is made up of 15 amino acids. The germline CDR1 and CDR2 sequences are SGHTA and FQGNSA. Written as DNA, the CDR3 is TGTGCCAGCAGCTTGGGAGGGGGAGCCCCAAACATTCAGTACTTC. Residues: CASSLGGGAPNIQYF.

The CDR3 DNA reads as TGTGCCAGTAGTCGAGGGAGAGACTACAATGAGCAGTTCTTC. Encoded protein: CASSRGRDYNEQFF. This rearrangement joins TRBV19 to TRBJ2-1; tentatively, D is TRBD2 (5 bases). The V gene's germline CDR1 is LNHDA and CDR2 SQIVND (reference sequence). This CDR3 spans 14 amino acids. V lost 5 bases and J 3 bases, leaving 11 bases between the germline ends.

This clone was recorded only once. CDR3 loop: CASSSDLYGYTF. In nucleotides, the CDR3 is TGTGCCAGCAGTTCCGACCTCTATGGCTACACCTTC. The rearrangement links TRBV28 to TRBJ1-2; D is unresolved. The CDR3 sequence is 12 residues long. CDR1 MDHEN and CDR2 SYDVKM come from the germline V gene. The V gene lost 4 bases and the J gene lost 4 bases, with 7 bases spanning the gap.

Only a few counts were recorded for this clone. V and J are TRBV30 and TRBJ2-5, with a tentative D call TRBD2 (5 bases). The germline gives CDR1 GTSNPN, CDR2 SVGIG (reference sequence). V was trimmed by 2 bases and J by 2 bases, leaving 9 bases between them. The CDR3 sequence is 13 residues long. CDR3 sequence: CAWSRRLQETQYF. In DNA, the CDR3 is TGTGCCTGGAGTCGGAGGCTACAAGAGACCCAGTACTTC.

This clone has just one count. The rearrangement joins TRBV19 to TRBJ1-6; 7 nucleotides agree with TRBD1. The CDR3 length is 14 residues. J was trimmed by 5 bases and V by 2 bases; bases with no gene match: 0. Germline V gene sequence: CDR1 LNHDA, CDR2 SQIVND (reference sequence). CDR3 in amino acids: CASSIQGDNSPLHF. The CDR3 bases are TGTGCCAGTAGTATACAGGGGGATAATTCACCCCTCCACTTT.